These 16 T cell receptor beta chains were all obtained from the same sample, sequenced in a study of cytomegalovirus exposure and HLA in healthy donors. The PCR made use of 60 Vbeta and 13 Jbeta primers. Data came from immunoSEQ multiplex PCR; TCRdb stores just in-frame clones and leaves some out. The table records roughly 180,000 clones, roughly four fifths of them present only once. The sample consisted of PBMCs. All receptors come from a female donor in good health and CMV-seronegative.

V and J are TRBV9 and TRBJ2-3, with 8 positions matching TRBD2. This CDR3 has 15 amino acids. Per the germline V gene, CDR1 is SGDLS and CDR2 is YYNGEE. The junction had 6 bases not matched to a gene; V was cut back by 4 bases and J by 2 bases. Written as DNA, the CDR3 is TGTGCCAGCAGCAATAGCGGGACCCACACAGATACGCAGTATTTT. Protein: CASSNSGTHTDTQYF.

This chain links TRBV4-2 with TRBJ2-5; 8 bases line up with TRBD1. The CDR3 consists of 16 residues. The V segment lost 0 bases and the J segment 5 bases; nucleotides outside the gene matches: 8. CDR1 and CDR2 (germline): LGHNA, YNFKEQ. CDR3 bases: TGTGCCAGCAGCCAAGACGTGTCAGGGGGCTGGGAGACCCAGTACTTC. Amino acids: CASSQDVSGGWETQYF.

In this sample, this clone turned up a few times. The chain links TRBV7-9 to TRBJ1-3, with D unresolved. The CDR3 consists of 15 residues. CDR1 SEHNR and CDR2 FQNEAQ come from the germline V gene (reference sequence). The V and J ends lost 1 base and 0 bases respectively, with 7 bases between them. CDR3 residues: CASSLGRSSGNTIYF. The CDR3 DNA reads as TGTGCCAGCAGCTTAGGTCGGTCCTCTGGAAACACCATATATTTT.

This chain connects TRBV28 to TRBJ1-4; D is ambiguous. The CDR3 extends over 15 amino acids. The germline gives CDR1 MDHEN, CDR2 SYDVKM. V lost 3 bases and J lost 0, with 8 bases in between. CDR3 in DNA: TGTGCCAGCAGTTTCTTTGGAGCAACTAATGAAAAACTGTTTTTT. Its protein is CASSFFGATNEKLFF.

This clone has just a few counts. V gene TRBV30 combines with J gene TRBJ2-3, with TRBD2 matching 7 bases. The V and J ends lost 4 bases and 4 bases, in that order; junction bases with no gene match: 11. CDR3 length: 15 amino acids. The germline gives CDR1 GTSNPN, CDR2 SVGIG (reference sequence). CDR3 bases: TGTGCCTGGACTCCTAGCGGAGTCCCCGCAGATACGCAGTATTTT. This codes for CAWTPSGVPADTQYF.

The V gene is TRBV10-3, the J gene TRBJ1-4; a possible D gene is TRBD1 (6 bases). Germline loops: CDR1 ENHRY, CDR2 SYGVKD. CDR3 length: 13 amino acids. V was pared by 3 bases and J by 7 bases, with 9 bases between. The CDR3, as DNA: TGTGCCATCAGTGAACAGGGTACTGAAAAACTGTTTTTT. Its protein product is CAISEQGTEKLFF.

DNA for the CDR3: TGTGCCAGCTCCCGGTCCAGGGTGCCTAATGAAAAACTGTTTTTT. This codes for CASSRSRVPNEKLFF. The rearrangement links TRBV18 to TRBJ1-4; tentative D call: TRBD1 (5 bases). The CDR3 has 15 residues. Germline V gene sequence: CDR1 KGHSH, CDR2 LQKENI. The V gene lost 6 bases and the J gene lost 3 bases, with 14 bases spanning the gap.

This chain connects TRBV7-2 to TRBJ1-1, with unresolved D. V dropped 5 bases and J dropped 5 bases, with 15 bases sitting between them. The CDR3 loop spans 14 amino acids. Germline-derived CDR1 and CDR2 are SGHTA and FQGNSA. CDR3 sequence: CASSPRVRGTEAFF. CDR3 coding DNA: TGTGCCAGCAGCCCCCGGGTCAGAGGGACTGAAGCTTTCTTT.

This clone showed up just once. The chain uses TRBV18 and TRBJ1-2; D ambiguous. V lost 2 bases to trimming and J lost 5 bases, with 15 bases between them. CDR1 KGHSH and CDR2 LQKENI come from the germline V gene. CDR3 size: 15 residues. The CDR3 DNA is TGTGCCAGCTCACCAGTCAGCCGGGAGCTATATGGCTACACCTTC. Translating gives CASSPVSRELYGYTF.

The genes are TRBV6-5 and TRBJ2-2, with a tentative D call TRBD2 (7 bases). V lost 2 bases and J lost 0, with 10 bases in between. The CDR3 loop spans 16 amino acids. Germline lookup yields CDR1 MNHEY and CDR2 SVGAGI. The CDR3 DNA follows: TGTGCCAGCAGTTACAGGGGGGGGACGAACACCGGGGAGCTGTTTTTT. Its protein product is CASSYRGGTNTGELFF.

This clone was detected a few times. The chain carries TRBV6-6 and TRBJ1-6; TRBD1 is a possible D gene (5 bases). V gave up 1 base and J gave up 7 bases, with 11 bases separating them. This CDR3 comprises 15 residues. Germline CDR1 MNHNY, CDR2 SVGAGI (reference sequence). CDR3 sequence: CASSYLRQGNSPLHF. The CDR3 coding sequence is TGTGCCAGCAGTTACTTGCGGCAGGGAAATTCACCCCTCCACTTT.

The J gene is TRBJ2-1, the V gene TRBV13; 10 bases map to TRBD1. The trim removed 0 bases at V and 7 bases at J, leaving 9 bases unmatched. The germline gives CDR1 PRHDT, CDR2 FYEKMQ (reference sequence). The CDR3 loop spans 17 amino acids. The CDR3 bases are TGTGCCAGCAGCTTAGGTGGCGGACAGGGGGTCGGGAATGAGCAGTTCTTC. Residues: CASSLGGGQGVGNEQFF.

The chain's CDR3 is CASSLSSGRQGGELFF. DNA of the CDR3: TGCGCCAGCAGCTTGTCGAGCGGGAGGCAAGGCGGGGAGCTGTTTTTT. The genes are TRBV5-1 and TRBJ2-2, with 9 nucleotides matching TRBD2. From germline, CDR1 is SGHRS and CDR2 YFSETQ. The trim removed 1 base at V and 7 bases at J, leaving 8 bases unmatched. The CDR3 loop spans 16 amino acids.

The V and J genes are TRBV7-8 and TRBJ1-2; possible D gene TRBD1, 5 bases. CDR3 length equals 16 residues. The V end was cut by 1 base, the J end by 8 bases, with 20 bases between. In germline, CDR1 is SGHVS, CDR2 FQNEAQ. CDR3 protein: CASSLVRGPSREGYTF. DNA for the CDR3: TGTGCCAGCAGCTTAGTGCGGGGCCCTAGTAGGGAGGGCTACACCTTC.

This chain links TRBV18 with TRBJ1-2; D is unresolved. This CDR3 region has 12 residues. Per germline, CDR1 KGHSH and CDR2 LQKENI. Trimming removed 2 bases from V and 8 bases from J, with 9 bases in between. The CDR3 DNA follows: TGTGCCAGCTCACCATCACAATACGGCTACACCTTC. Its translation: CASSPSQYGYTF.

V usage is TRBV7-9 and J usage is TRBJ2-1; D gene uncertain. CDR3 length: 13 residues. Germline V gene sequence: CDR1 SEHNR, CDR2 FQNEAQ (reference sequence). The V end was cut by 5 bases, the J end by 10 bases, with 15 bases between. CDR3 sequence: CASSPGHPREQFF. The CDR3 DNA follows: TGTGCCAGCAGCCCCGGCCACCCGAGGGAGCAGTTCTTC.